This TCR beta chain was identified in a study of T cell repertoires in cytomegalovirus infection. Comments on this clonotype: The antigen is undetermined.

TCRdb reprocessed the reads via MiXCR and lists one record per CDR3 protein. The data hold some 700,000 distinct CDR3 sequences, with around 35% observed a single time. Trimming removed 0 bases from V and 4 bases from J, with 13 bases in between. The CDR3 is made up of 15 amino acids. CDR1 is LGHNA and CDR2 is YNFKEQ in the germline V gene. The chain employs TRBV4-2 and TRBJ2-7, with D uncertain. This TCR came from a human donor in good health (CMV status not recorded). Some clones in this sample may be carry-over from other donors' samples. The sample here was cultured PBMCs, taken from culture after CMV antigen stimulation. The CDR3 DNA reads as TGTGCCAGCAGCCAAGAAGAGGAGCACCTTTACGAGCAGTACTTC. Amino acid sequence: CASSQEEEHLYEQYF.